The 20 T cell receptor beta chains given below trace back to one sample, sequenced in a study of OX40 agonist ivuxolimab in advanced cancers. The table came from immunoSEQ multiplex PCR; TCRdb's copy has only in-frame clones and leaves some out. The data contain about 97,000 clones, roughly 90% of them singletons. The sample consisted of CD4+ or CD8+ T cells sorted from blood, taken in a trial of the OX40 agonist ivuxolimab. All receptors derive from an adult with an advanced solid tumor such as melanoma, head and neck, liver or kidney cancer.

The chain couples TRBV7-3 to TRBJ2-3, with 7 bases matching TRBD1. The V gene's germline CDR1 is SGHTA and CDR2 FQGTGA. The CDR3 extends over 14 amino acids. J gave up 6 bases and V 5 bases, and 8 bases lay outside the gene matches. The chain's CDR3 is CASSRGQVPDTQYF. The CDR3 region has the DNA TGTGCCAGCAGCCGCGGACAGGTCCCGGATACGCAGTATTTT. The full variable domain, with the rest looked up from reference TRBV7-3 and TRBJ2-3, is GAGVSQTPSNKVTEKGKYVELRCDPISGHTALYWYRQSLGQGPEFLIYFQGTGAADDSGLPNDRFFAVRPEGSVSTLKIQRTERGDSAVYLCASSRGQVPDTQYFGPGTRLTVL.

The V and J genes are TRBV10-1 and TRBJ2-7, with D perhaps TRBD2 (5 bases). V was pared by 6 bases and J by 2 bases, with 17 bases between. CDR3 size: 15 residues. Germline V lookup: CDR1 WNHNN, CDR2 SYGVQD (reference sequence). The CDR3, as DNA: TGCGCCAGCAGCGAGGACTCTCCTCAAACCTACGAGCAGTACTTC. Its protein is CASSEDSPQTYEQYF.

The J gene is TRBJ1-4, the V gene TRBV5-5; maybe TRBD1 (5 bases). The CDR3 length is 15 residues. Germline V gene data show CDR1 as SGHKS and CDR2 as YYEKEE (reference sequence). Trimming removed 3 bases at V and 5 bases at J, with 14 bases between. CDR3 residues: CASSWGRGKNEKLFF. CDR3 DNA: TGTGCCAGCAGCTGGGGACGGGGAAAAAATGAAAAACTGTTTTTT.

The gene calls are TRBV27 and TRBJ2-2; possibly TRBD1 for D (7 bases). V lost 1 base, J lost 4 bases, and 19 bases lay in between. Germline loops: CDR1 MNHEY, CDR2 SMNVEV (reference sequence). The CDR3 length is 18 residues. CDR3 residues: CASSLYGPTGRFTGELFF. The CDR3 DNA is TGTGCCAGCAGTTTATATGGGCCGACAGGGAGGTTCACCGGGGAGCTGTTTTTT.

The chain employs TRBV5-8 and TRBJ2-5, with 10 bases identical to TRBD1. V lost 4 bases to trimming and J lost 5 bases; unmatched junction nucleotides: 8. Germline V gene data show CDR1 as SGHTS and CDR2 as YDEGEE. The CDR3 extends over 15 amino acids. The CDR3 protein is CASSTGTGAAETQYF. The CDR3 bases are TGTGCCAGCAGCACCGGGACAGGGGCGGCGGAGACCCAGTACTTC.

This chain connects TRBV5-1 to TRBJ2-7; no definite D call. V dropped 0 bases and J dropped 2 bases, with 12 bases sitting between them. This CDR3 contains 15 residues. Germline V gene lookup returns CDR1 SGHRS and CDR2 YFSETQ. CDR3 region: CASSLEGSFTYEQYF. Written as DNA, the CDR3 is TGCGCCAGCAGCTTGGAGGGTAGTTTTACCTACGAGCAGTACTTC.

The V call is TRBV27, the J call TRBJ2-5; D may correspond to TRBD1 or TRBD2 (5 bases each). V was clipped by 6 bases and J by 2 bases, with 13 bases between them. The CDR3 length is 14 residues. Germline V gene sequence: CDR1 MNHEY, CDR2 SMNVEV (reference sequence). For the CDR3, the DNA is TGTGCCAGCAGGGGGAGACAGCGTCAAGAGACCCAGTACTTC. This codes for CASRGRQRQETQYF.

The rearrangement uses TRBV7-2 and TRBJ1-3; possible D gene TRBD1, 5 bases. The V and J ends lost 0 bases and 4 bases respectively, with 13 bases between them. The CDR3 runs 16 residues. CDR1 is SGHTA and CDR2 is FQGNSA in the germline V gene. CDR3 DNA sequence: TGTGCCAGCAGCTTAGCCGGGGGTTTGTGGGGAAACACCATATATTTT. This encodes CASSLAGGLWGNTIYF.

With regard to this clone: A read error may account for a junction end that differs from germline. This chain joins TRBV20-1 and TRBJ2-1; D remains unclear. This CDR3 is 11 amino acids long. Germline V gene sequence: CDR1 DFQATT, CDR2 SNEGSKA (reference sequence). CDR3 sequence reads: CSALGYDEQFF. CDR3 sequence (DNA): TGCAGTGCCCTGGGCTACGATGAGCAGTTCTTC.

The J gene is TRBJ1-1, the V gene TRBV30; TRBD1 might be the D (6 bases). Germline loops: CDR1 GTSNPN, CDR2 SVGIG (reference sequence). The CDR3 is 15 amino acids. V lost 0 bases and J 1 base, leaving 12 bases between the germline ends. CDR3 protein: CAWSVPGVPNTEAFF. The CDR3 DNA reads TGTGCCTGGAGTGTACCAGGGGTTCCGAACACTGAAGCTTTCTTT.

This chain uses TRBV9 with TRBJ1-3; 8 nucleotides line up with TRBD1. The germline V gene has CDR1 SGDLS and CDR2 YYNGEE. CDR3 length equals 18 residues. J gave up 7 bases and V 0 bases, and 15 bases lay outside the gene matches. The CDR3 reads CASSVGQGSSFRGNTIYF. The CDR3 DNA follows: TGTGCCAGCAGCGTAGGACAGGGGAGTTCATTCAGAGGGAACACCATATATTTT.

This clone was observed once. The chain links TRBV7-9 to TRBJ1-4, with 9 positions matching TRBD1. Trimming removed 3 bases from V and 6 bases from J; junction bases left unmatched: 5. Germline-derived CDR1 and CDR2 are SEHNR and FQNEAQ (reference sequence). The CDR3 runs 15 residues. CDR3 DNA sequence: TGTGCCAGCAGCTTTCTGACAGGGGGAGATGAAAAACTGTTTTTT. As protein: CASSFLTGGDEKLFF.

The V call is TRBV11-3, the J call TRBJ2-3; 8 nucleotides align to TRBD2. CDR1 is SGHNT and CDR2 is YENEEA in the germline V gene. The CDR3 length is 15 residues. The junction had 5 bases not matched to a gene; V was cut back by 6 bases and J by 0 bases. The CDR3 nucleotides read TGTGCCAGCAGGACGGGGGGGCCGAGCACAGATACGCAGTATTTT. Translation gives CASRTGGPSTDTQYF.

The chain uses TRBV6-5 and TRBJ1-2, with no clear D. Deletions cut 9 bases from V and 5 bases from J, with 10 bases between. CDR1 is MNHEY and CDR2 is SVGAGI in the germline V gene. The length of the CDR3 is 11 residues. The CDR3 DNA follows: TGTGCCAGTTCGGTTGCGTATGGCTACACCTTC. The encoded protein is CASSVAYGYTF.

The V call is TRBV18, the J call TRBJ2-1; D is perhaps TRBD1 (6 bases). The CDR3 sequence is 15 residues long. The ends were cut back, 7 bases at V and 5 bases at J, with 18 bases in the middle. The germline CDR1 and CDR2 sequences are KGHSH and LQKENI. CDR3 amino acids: CASFPIQGMNNEQFF. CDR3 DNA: TGTGCCAGCTTCCCCATCCAGGGGATGAACAATGAGCAGTTCTTC.

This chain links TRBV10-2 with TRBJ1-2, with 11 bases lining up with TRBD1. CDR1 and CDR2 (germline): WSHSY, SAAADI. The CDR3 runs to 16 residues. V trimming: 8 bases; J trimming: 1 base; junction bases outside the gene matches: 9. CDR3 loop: CASGNAGTGGNYGYTF. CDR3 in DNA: TGCGCCAGCGGGAATGCCGGGACAGGGGGTAACTATGGCTACACCTTC.

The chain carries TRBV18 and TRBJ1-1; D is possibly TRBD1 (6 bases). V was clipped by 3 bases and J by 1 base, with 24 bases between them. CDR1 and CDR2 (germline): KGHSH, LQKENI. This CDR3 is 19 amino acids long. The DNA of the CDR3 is TGTGCCAGCTCACCTTTCGAGGGGGGGCCGGGGCTCCGGAACACTGAAGCTTTCTTT. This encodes CASSPFEGGPGLRNTEAFF.

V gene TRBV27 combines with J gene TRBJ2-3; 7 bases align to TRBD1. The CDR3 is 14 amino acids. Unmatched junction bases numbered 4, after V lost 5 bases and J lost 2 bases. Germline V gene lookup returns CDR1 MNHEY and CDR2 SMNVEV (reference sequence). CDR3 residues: CASSRTGNTDTQYF. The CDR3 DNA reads TGTGCCAGCAGTCGGACAGGAAACACAGATACGCAGTATTTT.

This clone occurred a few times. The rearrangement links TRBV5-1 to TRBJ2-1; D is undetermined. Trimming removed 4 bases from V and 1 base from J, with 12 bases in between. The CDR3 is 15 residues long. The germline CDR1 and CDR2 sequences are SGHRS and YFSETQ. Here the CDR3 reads CASSEMSPSYNEQFF. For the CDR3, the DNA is TGCGCCAGCAGCGAGATGTCCCCTTCCTACAATGAGCAGTTCTTC.

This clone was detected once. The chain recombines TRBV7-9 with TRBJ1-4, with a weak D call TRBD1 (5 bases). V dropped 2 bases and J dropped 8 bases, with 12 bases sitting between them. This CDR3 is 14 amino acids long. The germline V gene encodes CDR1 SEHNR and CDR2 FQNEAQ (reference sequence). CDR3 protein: CASSLFLQAEKLFF. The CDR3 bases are TGTGCCAGCAGCTTATTTCTACAGGCCGAAAAACTGTTTTTT.